The 12 T cell receptor beta chains below come from one sample, sequenced in a study of memory CD4+ T cells and cytomegalovirus serostatus. Generated by immunoSEQ multiplex PCR, the TCRdb table keeps only in-frame clones and is missing some. The sample records about 62,000 clones, about 70% being singletons. The sort gate was single viable CD3+CD4+CD8-CD45RO+ cells for memory CD4+ T cells. Material: memory CD4+ T cells from blood. These receptors came from an adult in good health and CMV-seropositive.

The chain carries TRBV7-3 and TRBJ2-1; the match to TRBD2 covers 9 bases. The CDR3 loop spans 16 amino acids. The V and J ends lost 4 bases and 1 base, in that order; junction bases with no gene match: 5. Germline lookup yields CDR1 SGHTA and CDR2 FQGTGA. Written as DNA, the CDR3 is TGTGCCAGCAGCTCGAATAGCGGGAGTTCCTACAATGAGCAGTTCTTC. Encoded protein: CASSSNSGSSYNEQFF.

Only a few counts were recorded for this clone. The chain links TRBV29-1 to TRBJ2-7; TRBD2 is a possible D gene (7 bases). CDR3 length equals 13 residues. The germline CDR1 and CDR2 sequences are SQVTM and ANQGSEA. Trimming removed 7 bases at V and 6 bases at J, with 19 bases between. The CDR3 sequence: CSAKGGWSGEQYF. CDR3 sequence (DNA): TGCAGCGCCAAGGGGGGGTGGTCGGGCGAGCAGTACTTC.

J is TRBJ1-2 and V is TRBV5-4; possibly TRBD1 for D (5 bases). V was shortened by 0 bases and J by 4 bases, with 10 bases between the two germline ends. The CDR3 covers 14 residues. Germline CDR1 and CDR2: SGHNT and YYREEE (reference sequence). The CDR3 DNA follows: TGTGCCAGCAGCTTGGCGGGGGGGAGCTATGGCTACACCTTC. Encoded protein: CASSLAGGSYGYTF.

V and J are TRBV9 and TRBJ2-3; no firm D call. Trimming stripped 3 bases from V and 3 bases from J, with 5 bases between. The germline V gene encodes CDR1 SGDLS and CDR2 YYNGEE. The CDR3 contains 12 residues. CDR3 loop: CASSARTDTQYF. The CDR3 bases are TGTGCCAGCAGCGCCAGAACAGATACGCAGTATTTT.

This clone was recorded once. V usage is TRBV10-3 and J usage is TRBJ1-3; no clear D gene. There are 13 residues in the CDR3. Germline-derived CDR1 and CDR2 are ENHRY and SYGVKD. V was trimmed by 10 bases and J by 0 bases, leaving 10 bases between them. In DNA, the CDR3 is TGTGCCACCCGGACGGTCTCTGGAAACACCATATATTTT. Amino acid sequence: CATRTVSGNTIYF.

CDR3 DNA: TGTGCCAGCAGCTTGGGCTACATAGACTCCTACGAGCAGTACTTC. It encodes CASSLGYIDSYEQYF. The J gene is TRBJ2-7, the V gene TRBV7-2, with D uncertain. CDR1 SGHTA and CDR2 FQGNSA come from the germline V gene. Between the trimmed V and J ends, which lost 3 bases and 0 bases, there was a span of 12 bases. The CDR3 totals 15 residues.

The chain joins TRBV7-8 to TRBJ1-2; D call uncertain. V was cut by 1 base and J by 6 bases, with 15 bases left in between. This CDR3 region has 15 residues. The germline CDR1 and CDR2 sequences are SGHVS and FQNEAQ. CDR3 sequence reads: CASSLEGRTFDGYTF. DNA of the CDR3: TGTGCCAGCAGCTTAGAGGGCAGAACCTTCGATGGCTACACCTTC.

This clone appeared a few times. The rearrangement uses TRBV2 and TRBJ1-1; perhaps TRBD1 as D (6 bases). Trimming shortened V by 4 bases and J by 5 bases, and 14 bases separated the two germline ends. The V gene's germline CDR1 is SNHLY and CDR2 FYNNEI. The CDR3 runs 14 residues. CDR3 in DNA: TGTGCCAGCAGTGTAAGGGGGGAGGTAACTGAAGCTTTCTTT. This codes for CASSVRGEVTEAFF.

This clone was counted between two and nine times. The V call is TRBV4-1, the J call TRBJ1-2; no clear D. The V gene lost 2 bases and the J gene lost 6 bases, with 7 bases spanning the gap. Germline lookup yields CDR1 MGHRA and CDR2 YSYEKL. The CDR3 has 12 residues. In DNA form, the CDR3 reads TGCGCCAGCAGCCAACCTCAGCATGGCTACACCTTC. Translating it yields CASSQPQHGYTF.

J is TRBJ2-1 and V is TRBV10-2, with 14 positions matching TRBD2. The CDR3 spans 16 residues. V lost 2 bases and J lost 6; bases outside the gene matches: 3. The germline CDR1 and CDR2 sequences are WSHSY and SAAADI. This chain's CDR3 is CASSERLAGGLNEQFF. DNA for the CDR3: TGCGCCAGCAGTGAGCGACTAGCGGGGGGGCTCAATGAGCAGTTCTTC.

The CDR3 reads CASSPQGQREQPQHF. The CDR3 DNA reads as TGTGCCAGCTCACCCCAGGGACAGCGGGAACAGCCCCAGCATTTT. This sequence joins TRBV18 and TRBJ1-5; the match to TRBD1 covers 7 bases. V was clipped by 3 bases and J by 7 bases; unmatched bases: 9. The CDR3 has 15 amino acids. Germline V gene sequence: CDR1 KGHSH, CDR2 LQKENI.

This clone was counted a few times. The rearrangement uses TRBV28 and TRBJ1-4, with a weak D call TRBD1 (5 bases). This CDR3 has 18 residues. Trimming shortened V by 4 bases and J by 4 bases, and 22 bases separated the two germline ends. Germline CDR1 and CDR2: MDHEN and SYDVKM. The CDR3 region has the DNA TGTGCCAGCAGTTATACCTCCCCCGTCGGGACGGTTAATGAAAAACTGTTTTTT. Its translation: CASSYTSPVGTVNEKLFF.